This T cell receptor (beta chain) was sequenced for a study of blood T cell repertoires in COVID-19. TCRdb's table, derived via immunoSEQ multiplex PCR, lists solely in-frame clones and lacks some. This table has 380,000 or so clones, 89% appearing once. The CDR3 consists of 13 residues. V was trimmed by 4 bases and J by 6 bases, leaving 12 bases between them. The genes are TRBV12-3 or TRBV12-4 and TRBJ1-2; no reliable D call. The sample comprised peripheral blood. The sequence was obtained from a man aged 35 to 55 with acute or convalescent COVID-19. The CDR3 is CASSSLLIDGYTF. CDR3 coding DNA: TGTGCCAGCAGTTCCCTACTGATAGATGGCTACACCTTC.